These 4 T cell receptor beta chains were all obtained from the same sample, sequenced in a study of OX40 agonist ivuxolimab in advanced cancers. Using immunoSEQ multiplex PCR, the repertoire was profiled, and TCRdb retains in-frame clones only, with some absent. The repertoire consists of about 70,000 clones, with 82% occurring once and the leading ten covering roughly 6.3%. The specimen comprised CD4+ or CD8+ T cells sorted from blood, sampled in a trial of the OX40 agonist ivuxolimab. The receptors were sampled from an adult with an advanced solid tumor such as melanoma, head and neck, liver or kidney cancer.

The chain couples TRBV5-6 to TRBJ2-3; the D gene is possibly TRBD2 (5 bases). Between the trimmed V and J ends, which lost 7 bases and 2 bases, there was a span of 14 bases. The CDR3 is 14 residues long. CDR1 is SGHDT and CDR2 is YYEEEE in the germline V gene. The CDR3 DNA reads TGTGCCAGCCGTGGAGGTTTACACACAGATACGCAGTATTTT. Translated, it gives CASRGGLHTDTQYF.

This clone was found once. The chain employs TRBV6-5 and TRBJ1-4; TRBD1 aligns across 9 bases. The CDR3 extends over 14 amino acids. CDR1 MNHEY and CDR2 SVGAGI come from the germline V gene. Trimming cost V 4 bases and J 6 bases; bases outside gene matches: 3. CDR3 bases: TGTGCCAGCAGTTCGGACAGGGGTGATGAAAAACTGTTTTTT. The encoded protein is CASSSDRGDEKLFF.

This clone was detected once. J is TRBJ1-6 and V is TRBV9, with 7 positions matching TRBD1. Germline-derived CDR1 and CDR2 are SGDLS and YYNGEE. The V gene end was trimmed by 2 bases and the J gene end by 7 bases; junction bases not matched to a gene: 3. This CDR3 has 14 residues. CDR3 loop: CASSVQGGNSPLHF. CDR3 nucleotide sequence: TGTGCCAGCAGCGTTCAGGGGGGCAATTCACCCCTCCACTTT.

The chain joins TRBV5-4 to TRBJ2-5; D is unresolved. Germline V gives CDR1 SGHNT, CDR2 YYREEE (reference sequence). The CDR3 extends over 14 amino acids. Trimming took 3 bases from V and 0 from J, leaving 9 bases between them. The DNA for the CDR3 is TGTGCCAGCAGCTCCACAGTTTACCAAGAGACCCAGTACTTC. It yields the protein CASSSTVYQETQYF.